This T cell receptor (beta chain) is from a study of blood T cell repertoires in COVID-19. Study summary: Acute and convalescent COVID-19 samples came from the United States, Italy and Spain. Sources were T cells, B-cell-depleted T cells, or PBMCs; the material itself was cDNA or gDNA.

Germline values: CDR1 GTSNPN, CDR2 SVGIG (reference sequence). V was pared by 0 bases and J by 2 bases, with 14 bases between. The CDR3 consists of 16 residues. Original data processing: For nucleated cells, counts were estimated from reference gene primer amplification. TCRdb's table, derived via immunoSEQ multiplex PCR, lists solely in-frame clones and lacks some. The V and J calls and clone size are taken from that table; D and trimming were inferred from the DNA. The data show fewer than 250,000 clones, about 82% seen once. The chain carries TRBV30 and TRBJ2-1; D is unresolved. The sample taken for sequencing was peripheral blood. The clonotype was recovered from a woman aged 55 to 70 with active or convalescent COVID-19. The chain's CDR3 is CAWSVGPQVAYNEQFF. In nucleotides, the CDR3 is TGTGCCTGGAGTGTTGGTCCCCAGGTGGCCTACAATGAGCAGTTCTTC.